The 7 T cell receptor beta chains below all came from one sample that was sequenced in a study of blood T cell repertoires in COVID-19. Generated by immunoSEQ multiplex PCR, the TCRdb table keeps only in-frame clones and is missing some. Here the sample spans 150,000 to 200,000 clones, approximately 90% being singletons. What was sequenced was peripheral blood. These receptors were obtained from a man aged 55 to 70 with acute or convalescent COVID-19.

The V gene is TRBV5-6, the J gene TRBJ1-4, with D unclear. The CDR3 length is 15 residues. The germline V gene has CDR1 SGHDT and CDR2 YYEEEE. V was trimmed by 1 base and J by 0 bases, leaving 7 bases between them. The CDR3 here is CASSLSPATNEKLFF. The CDR3 DNA follows: TGTGCCAGCAGCTTGAGCCCGGCAACTAATGAAAAACTGTTTTTT.

The chain is built from TRBV5-8 and TRBJ1-2, with D perhaps matching TRBD1 (5 bases). The CDR3 spans 15 residues. CDR1 and CDR2 (germline): SGHTS, YDEGEE. V lost 4 bases to trimming and J lost 3 bases, with 16 bases between them. CDR3 DNA: TGTGCCAGCAGCGTTTGGGGCACCTCTGACTATGGCTACACCTTC. It translates to CASSVWGTSDYGYTF.

This rearrangement joins TRBV7-9 to TRBJ2-2; no reliable D call. The V end was cut by 1 base, the J end by 7 bases, with 7 bases between. This CDR3 comprises 13 residues. Germline V CDR1 and CDR2: SEHNR, FQNEAQ (reference sequence). The CDR3 region has the DNA TGTGCCAGCAGCTTAGGTTCCTTCGGGGAGCTGTTTTTT. It is translated as CASSLGSFGELFF.

The chain has TRBV6-5 and TRBJ2-3; the match to TRBD2 covers 7 bases. The junction had 7 bases not matched to a gene; V was cut back by 5 bases and J by 2 bases. The CDR3 has 15 amino acids. Germline V gives CDR1 MNHEY, CDR2 SVGAGI. Here the CDR3 DNA reads TGTGCCAGCAGTCTACTAGCGAGAGACACAGATACGCAGTATTTT. Amino acids: CASSLLARDTDTQYF.

Only one count was recorded for this clone. The chain uses TRBV2 and TRBJ1-4; no clear D. The germline gives CDR1 SNHLY, CDR2 FYNNEI. The CDR3 extends over 14 amino acids. Trimming stripped 6 bases from V and 5 bases from J, with 13 bases between. CDR3 nucleotides: TGTGCCAGCAGGCTGGGGAGGGCAAATGAAAAACTGTTTTTT. Amino acid sequence: CASRLGRANEKLFF.

J is TRBJ2-1 and V is TRBV5-1; 8 nucleotides align to TRBD2. Trimming took 2 bases from V and 3 from J; bases not matched to a gene: 13. Per germline, CDR1 SGHRS and CDR2 YFSETQ. The CDR3 extends over 18 amino acids. This CDR3 is CASSFIRTSGGVYNEQFF. DNA for the CDR3: TGCGCCAGCAGCTTCATAAGAACTAGCGGAGGGGTCTACAATGAGCAGTTCTTC.

The genes are TRBV27 and TRBJ1-1, with TRBD1 matching over 10 bases. The trim removed 6 bases at V and 3 bases at J, leaving 4 bases unmatched. Germline assignment: CDR1 MNHEY and CDR2 SMNVEV (reference sequence). The CDR3 contains 14 residues. This chain's CDR3 is CASRTGGADTEAFF. As DNA, the CDR3 is TGTGCCAGCAGGACAGGGGGCGCGGACACTGAAGCTTTCTTT.